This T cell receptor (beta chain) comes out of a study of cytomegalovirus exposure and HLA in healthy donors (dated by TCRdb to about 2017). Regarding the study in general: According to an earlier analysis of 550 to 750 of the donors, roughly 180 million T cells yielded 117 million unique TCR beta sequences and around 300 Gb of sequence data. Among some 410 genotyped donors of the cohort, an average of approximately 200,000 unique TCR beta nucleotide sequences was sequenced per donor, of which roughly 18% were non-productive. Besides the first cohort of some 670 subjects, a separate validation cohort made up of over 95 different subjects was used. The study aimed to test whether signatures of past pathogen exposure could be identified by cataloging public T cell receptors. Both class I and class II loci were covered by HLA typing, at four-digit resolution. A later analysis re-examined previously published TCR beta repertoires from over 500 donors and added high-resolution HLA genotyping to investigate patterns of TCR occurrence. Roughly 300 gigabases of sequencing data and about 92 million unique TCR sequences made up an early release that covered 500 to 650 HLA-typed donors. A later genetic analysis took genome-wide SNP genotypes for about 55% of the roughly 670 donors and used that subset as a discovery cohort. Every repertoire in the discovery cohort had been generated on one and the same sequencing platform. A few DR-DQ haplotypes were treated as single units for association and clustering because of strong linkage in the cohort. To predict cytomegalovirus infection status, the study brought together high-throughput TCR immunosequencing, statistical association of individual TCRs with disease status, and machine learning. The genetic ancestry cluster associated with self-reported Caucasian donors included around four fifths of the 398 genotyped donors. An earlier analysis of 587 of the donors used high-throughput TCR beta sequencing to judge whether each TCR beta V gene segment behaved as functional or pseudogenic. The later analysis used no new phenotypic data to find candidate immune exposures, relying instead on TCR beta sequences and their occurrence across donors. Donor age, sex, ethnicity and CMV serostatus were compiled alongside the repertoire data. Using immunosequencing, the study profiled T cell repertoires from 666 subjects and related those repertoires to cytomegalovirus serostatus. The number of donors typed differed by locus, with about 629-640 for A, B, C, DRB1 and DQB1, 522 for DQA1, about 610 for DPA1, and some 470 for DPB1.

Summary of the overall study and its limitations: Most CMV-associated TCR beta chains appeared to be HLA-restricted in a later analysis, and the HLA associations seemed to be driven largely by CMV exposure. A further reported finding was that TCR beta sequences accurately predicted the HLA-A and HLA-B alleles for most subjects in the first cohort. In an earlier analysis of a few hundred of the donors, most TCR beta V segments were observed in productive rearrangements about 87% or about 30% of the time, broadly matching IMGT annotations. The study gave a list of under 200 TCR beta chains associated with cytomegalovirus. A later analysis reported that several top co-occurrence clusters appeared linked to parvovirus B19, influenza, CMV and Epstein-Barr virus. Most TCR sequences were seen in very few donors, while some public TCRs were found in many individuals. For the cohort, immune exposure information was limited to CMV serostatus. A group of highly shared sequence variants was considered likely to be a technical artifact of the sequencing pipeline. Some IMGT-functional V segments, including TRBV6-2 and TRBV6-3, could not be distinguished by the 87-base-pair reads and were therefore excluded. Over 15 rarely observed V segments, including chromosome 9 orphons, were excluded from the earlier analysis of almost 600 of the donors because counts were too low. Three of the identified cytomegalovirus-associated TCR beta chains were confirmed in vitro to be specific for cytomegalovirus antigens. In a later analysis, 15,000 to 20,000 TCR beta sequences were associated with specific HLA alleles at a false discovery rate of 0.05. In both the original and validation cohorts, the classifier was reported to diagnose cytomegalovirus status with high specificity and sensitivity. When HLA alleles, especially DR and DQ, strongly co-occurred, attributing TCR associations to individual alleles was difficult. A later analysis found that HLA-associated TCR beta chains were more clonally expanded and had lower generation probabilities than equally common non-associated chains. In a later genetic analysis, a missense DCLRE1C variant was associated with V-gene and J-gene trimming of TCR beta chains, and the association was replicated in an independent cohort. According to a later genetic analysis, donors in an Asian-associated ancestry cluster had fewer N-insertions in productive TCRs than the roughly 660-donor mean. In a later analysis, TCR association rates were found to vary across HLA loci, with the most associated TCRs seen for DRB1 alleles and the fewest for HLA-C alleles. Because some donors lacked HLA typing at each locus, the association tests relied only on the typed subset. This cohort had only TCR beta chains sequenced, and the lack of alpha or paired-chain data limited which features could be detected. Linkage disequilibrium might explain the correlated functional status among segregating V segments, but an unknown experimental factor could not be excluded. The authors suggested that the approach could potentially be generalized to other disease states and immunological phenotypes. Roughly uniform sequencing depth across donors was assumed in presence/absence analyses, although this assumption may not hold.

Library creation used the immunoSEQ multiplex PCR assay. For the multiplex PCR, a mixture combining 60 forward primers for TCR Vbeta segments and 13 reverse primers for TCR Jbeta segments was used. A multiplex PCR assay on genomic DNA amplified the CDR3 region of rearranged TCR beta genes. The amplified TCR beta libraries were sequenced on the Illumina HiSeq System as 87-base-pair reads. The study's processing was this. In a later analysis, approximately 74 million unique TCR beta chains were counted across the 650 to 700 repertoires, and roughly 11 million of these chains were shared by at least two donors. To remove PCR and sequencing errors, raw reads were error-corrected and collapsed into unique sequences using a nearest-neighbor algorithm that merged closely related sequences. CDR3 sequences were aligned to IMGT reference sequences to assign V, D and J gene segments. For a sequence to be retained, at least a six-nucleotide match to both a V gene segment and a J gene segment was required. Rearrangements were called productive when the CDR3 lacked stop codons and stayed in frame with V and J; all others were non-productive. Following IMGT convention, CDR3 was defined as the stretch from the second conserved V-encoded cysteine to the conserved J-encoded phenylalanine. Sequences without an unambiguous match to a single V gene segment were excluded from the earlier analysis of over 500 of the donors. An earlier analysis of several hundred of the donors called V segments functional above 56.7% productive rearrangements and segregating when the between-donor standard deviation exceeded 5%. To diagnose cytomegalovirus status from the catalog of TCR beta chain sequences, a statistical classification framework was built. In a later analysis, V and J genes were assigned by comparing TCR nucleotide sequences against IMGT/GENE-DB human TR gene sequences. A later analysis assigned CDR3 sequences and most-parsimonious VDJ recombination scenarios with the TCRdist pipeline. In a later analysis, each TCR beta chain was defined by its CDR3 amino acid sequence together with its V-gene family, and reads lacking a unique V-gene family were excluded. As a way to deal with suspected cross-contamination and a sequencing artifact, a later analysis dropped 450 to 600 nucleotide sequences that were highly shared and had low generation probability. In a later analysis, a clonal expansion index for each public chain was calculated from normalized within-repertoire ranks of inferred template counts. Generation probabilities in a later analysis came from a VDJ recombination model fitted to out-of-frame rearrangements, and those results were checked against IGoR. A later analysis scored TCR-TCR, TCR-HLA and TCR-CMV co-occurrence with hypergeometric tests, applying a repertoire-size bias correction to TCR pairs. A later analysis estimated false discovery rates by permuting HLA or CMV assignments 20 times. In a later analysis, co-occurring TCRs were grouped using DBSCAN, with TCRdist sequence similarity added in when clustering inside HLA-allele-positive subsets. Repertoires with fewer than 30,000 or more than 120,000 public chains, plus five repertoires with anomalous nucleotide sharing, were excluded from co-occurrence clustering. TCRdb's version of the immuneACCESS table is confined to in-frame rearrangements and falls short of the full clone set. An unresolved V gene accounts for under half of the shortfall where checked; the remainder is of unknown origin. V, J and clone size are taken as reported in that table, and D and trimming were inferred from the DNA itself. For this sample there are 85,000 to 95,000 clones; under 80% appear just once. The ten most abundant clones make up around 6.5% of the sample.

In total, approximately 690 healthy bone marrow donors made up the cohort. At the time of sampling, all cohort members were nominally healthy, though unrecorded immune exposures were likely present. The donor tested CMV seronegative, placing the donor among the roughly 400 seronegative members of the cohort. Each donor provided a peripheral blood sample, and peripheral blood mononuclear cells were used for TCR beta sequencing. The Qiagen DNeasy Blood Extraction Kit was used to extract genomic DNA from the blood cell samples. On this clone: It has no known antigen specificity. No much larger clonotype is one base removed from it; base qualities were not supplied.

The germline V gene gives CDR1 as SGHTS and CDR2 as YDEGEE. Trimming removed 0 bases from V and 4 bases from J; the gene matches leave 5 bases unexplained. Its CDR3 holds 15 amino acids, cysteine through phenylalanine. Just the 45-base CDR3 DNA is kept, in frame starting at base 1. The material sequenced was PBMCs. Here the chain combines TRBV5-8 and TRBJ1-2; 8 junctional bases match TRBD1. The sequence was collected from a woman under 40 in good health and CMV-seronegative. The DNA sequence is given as TGTGCCAGCAGCTTGGATGGGACAGGCGCCTATGGCTACACCTTC. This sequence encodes CASSLDGTGAYGYTF. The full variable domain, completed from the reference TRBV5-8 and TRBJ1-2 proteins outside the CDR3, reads EAGVTQSPTHLIKTRGQQATLRCSPISGHTSVYWYQQALGLGLQFLLWYDEGEERNRGNFPPRFSGRQFPNYSSELNVNALELEDSALYLCASSLDGTGAYGYTFGSGTRLTVV.